This TCR beta chain was sequenced during a study of T-cell reconstitution after alpha-beta-depleted transplantation in children. Findings and limits, study-wide: T-cell counts and diversity at one year following transplant were attributed mainly to newly produced T cells.

This clonotype was seen a few times. The antigen is unknown. It was with unique molecular identifiers that the TCRbeta library was prepared. TCRdb re-called the PCR reads through MiXCR, storing one row per CDR3 protein. The sample consists of almost 600,000 distinct CDR3 sequences, about a quarter of them appearing once. The receptor comes from a boy under three years old with Wiskott-Aldrich syndrome, due to receive a stem cell transplant. Material: PBMCs, obtained before TCRalphabeta/CD19-depleted stem cell transplant.

The CDR3 here is CASSLETGGNSPLHF. The CDR3 DNA follows: TGTGCCAGCAGCTTGGAGACAGGGGGCAATTCACCCCTCCACTTT. This chain links TRBV5-6 with TRBJ1-6; 10 bases agree with TRBD1. The CDR3 spans 15 residues. Trimming removed 0 bases from V and 7 bases from J; junction bases left unmatched: 1. Germline CDR1 is SGHDT and CDR2 is YYEEEE.